The source of this TCR beta chain is a study of blood T cell repertoires in COVID-19. Study in general: Some COVID-19 samples were acute and others convalescent; all came from the United States, Italy and Spain. PBMCs, B-cell-depleted T cells, or T cells provided the cDNA or gDNA that made up the material.

Original processing notes: Estimation of nucleated cell counts relied on the amplification of reference gene primers. The repertoire was sequenced with immunoSEQ multiplex PCR; TCRdb's copy has only in-frame clones and lacks some. For V, J and clone size, that table is used; D and trimming come from the DNA. Here the sample spans 250,000 to 300,000 clones, approximately 86% being singletons. CDR3 length: 14 amino acids. Germline-derived CDR1 and CDR2 are SGHTA and FQGTGA. V shed 4 bases and J shed 6 bases, with 12 bases lying between them. The sequence was obtained from a man aged 18-30 years with active or convalescent COVID-19. The chain recombines TRBV7-3 with TRBJ2-2; perhaps TRBD2 as D (5 bases). Sequencing was performed on peripheral blood. The CDR3 DNA is TGTGCCAGCAGCTCAGGAGGACCATCCGGGGAGCTGTTTTTT. It specifies CASSSGGPSGELFF.